This TCR beta chain is drawn from a study of T cell changes during pregnancy in multiple sclerosis (dated by TCRdb to between 2019 and 2020). Notes on the research overall: Changes in the T cell repertoire over the course of pregnancy were examined in this study in women with multiple sclerosis.

About this clone itself: The target of this receptor is not known. Base qualities are not at hand, and no much larger clone is one base apart.

The CDR3, cysteine through phenylalanine, is 12 amino acids long. Just CDR3 DNA is preserved here, 36 bases in frame from base 1. V and J lose 6 bases and 2 bases, and a span of 9 bases separates them. According to the germline V gene, CDR1 reads SQVTM and CDR2 reads ANQGSEA. Libraries were made using the immunoSEQ multiplex PCR assay. The source is immuneACCESS, and TCRdb retained only in-frame sequences with V and J called. Part of the clones is not carried over; for the studies checked, unresolved V genes explain less than half of this, and the remainder is unexplained. In all, the sample holds about 38,000 clones, and about nine tenths of those were seen once. The ten largest clones capture roughly 0.38% of the sample.

The sample in question was CD4+ T cells from peripheral blood mononuclear cells, obtained after pregnancy. The sequence is built from TRBV29-1 and TRBJ2-3, with an unclear D gene assignment. The clonotype originates from a female donor in good health, enrolled as a control in a pregnancy study. The CDR3 reads CSVRGPTDTQYF. The nucleotide sequence is TGCAGCGTCCGTGGGCCCACAGATACGCAGTATTTT.